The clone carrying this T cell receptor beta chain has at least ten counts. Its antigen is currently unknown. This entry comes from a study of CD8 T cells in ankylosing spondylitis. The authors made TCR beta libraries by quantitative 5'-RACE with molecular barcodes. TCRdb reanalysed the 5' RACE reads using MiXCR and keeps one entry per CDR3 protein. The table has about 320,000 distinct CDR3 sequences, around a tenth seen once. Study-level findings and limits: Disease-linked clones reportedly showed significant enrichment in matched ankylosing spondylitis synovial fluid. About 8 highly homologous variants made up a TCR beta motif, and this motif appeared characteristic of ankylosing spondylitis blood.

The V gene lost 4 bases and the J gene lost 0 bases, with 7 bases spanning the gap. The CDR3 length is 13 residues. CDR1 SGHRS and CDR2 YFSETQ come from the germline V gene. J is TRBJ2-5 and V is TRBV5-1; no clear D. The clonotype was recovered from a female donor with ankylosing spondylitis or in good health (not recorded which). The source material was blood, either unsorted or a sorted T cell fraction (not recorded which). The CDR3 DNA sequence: TGCGCCAGCAGCGGATCGTACCAAGAGACCCAGTACTTC. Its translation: CASSGSYQETQYF.